What follows describes a single T cell receptor beta chain. Its cognate antigen is unknown. Uncontrolled infections, pregnancy, lactation or other autoimmune diseases led to patient exclusion. The data were taken from a study of Graves' ophthalmopathy and Graves' hyperthyroidism. Using RNA transcripts, the TCR beta CDR3 regions were amplified. HTBI primers were used in a first-round RT-PCR, which preceded a second-round multiplex PCR. TCRdb analysed the multiplex PCR reads with MiXCR anew, one entry per CDR3 protein. The repertoire holds 400,000 to 450,000 distinct CDR3 sequences, with 20% to 25% as singletons. This CDR3 spans 14 amino acids. Trimming pared 4 bases from V and 4 bases from J, leaving 14 bases between. Study observations and caveats: Ophthalmopathy progression predictions by the model showed roughly 75% specificity and 60% to 71% sensitivity. Ophthalmopathy cases were distinguished from stable hyperthyroidism by a 13-signature model, reaching around 90% sensitivity and 65% to 83% specificity.

Sample: peripheral blood. This chain joins TRBV12-3 or TRBV12-4 and TRBJ2-7; D may be TRBD2 (5 bases). This TCR derives from a woman under 30 with stable Graves' hyperthyroidism. CDR3 residues: CASSSSNSGYEQYF. As DNA, the CDR3 is TGTGCCAGCAGTTCTAGCAATTCTGGGTACGAGCAGTACTTC.